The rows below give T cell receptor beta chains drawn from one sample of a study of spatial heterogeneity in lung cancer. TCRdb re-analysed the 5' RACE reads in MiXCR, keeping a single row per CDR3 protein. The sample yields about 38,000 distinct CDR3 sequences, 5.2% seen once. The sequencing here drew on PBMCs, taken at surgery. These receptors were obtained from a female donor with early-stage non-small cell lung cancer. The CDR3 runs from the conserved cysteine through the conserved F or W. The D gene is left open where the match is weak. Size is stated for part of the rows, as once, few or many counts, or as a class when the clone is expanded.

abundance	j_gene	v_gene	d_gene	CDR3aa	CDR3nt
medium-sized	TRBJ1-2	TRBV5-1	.	CASSLEGSGYTF	TGCGCCAGCAGCTTGGAGGGGAGCGGCTACACCTTC
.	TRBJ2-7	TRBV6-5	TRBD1	CASSKTGSFYEQYF	TGTGCCAGCAGCAAGACAGGGTCGTTCTACGAGCAGTACTTC
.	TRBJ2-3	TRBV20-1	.	CSASTVGDTQYF	TGCAGTGCTAGTACGGTCGGAGATACGCAGTATTTT
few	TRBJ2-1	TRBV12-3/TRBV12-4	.	CASRYSGDNNEQFF	TGTGCCAGCAGGTATAGCGGAGACAACAATGAGCAGTTCTTC
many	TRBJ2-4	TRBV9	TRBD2	CASSAPRGGAENIQYF	TGTGCCAGCAGCGCCCCGCGCGGGGGGGCGGAAAACATTCAGTACTTC
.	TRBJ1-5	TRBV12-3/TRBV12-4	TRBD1	CASSLGQGVNQPQHF	TGTGCCAGCAGCCTGGGACAGGGGGTCAATCAGCCCCAGCATTTT
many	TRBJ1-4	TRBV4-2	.	CASSQESGYNEKLFF	TGTGCCAGCAGCCAGGAGTCGGGTTATAATGAAAAACTGTTTTTT
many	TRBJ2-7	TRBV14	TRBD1	CASSLGQGFNEQYF	TGTGCCAGCAGTTTGGGACAGGGATTCAACGAGCAGTACTTC
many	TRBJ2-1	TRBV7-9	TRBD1	CASSSFGTGSYNEQFF	TGTGCCAGCAGCTCCTTCGGGACAGGGTCCTACAATGAGCAGTTCTTC
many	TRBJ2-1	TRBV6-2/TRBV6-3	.	CASSYSSILTSYNEQFF	TGTGCCAGCAGTTACTCGTCTATTTTAACATCCTACAATGAGCAGTTCTTC
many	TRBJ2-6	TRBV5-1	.	CASSLAGNSGANVLTF	TGCGCCAGCAGCTTGGCCGGGAACTCTGGGGCCAACGTCCTGACTTTC
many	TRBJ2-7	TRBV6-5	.	CASSPERTVKYF	TGTGCCAGCAGTCCTGAAAGGACAGTAAAGTACTTC
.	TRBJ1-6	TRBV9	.	CASSVEGGTNSPLHF	TGTGCCAGCAGCGTAGAGGGCGGCACCAATTCACCCCTCCACTTT